Below, one T cell receptor beta chain is given with its context. The source of the sample is a study of cytotoxic CD8 clonotypes in ibrutinib-treated CLL. Study-wide context: Of the patients, some eleven were relapsed/refractory, approximately 15 treatment-naive and 17 to 18 IGHV unmutated. After median roughly 70 months, approximately 14 stayed in remission, about 12 progressed; responses some 25 partial, 2 complete.

The assay was immunoSEQ multiplex PCR, and TCRdb's table has in-frame clones only and misses some. The sample consists of some 160,000 clones, approximately 77% of them appearing once. V was cut by 5 bases and J by 5 bases, with 12 bases left in between. The CDR3 length is 14 residues. Germline CDR1 is SSHAT and CDR2 is FNYEAQ (reference sequence). The sequenced sample was PBMCs, obtained after 12 months of ibrutinib treatment. This TCR came from a human donor with chronic lymphocytic leukemia. The rearrangement links TRBV7-7 to TRBJ2-2; no definite D call. CDR3 nucleotides: TGTGCCAGCAGCCATGTCTTTGGGACCGGGGAGCTGTTTTTT. This sequence encodes CASSHVFGTGELFF. Full variable domain (outside the CDR3, taken from reference TRBV7-7 and TRBJ2-2): GAGVSQSPRYKVTKRGQDVTLRCDPISSHATLYWYQQALGQGPEFLTYFNYEAQPDKSGLPSDRFSAERPEGSISTLTIQRTEQRDSAMYRCASSHVFGTGELFFGEGSRLTVL.